The rows below give T cell receptor beta chains drawn from one sample of a study of Graves' ophthalmopathy and Graves' hyperthyroidism. TCRdb passed the multiplex PCR reads through MiXCR, listing each CDR3 protein once. The sample holds approximately 1.2 million distinct CDR3 sequences, about 38% seen once. The sequencing input was peripheral blood or thyroid tissue (not recorded which). The receptors were sampled from an adult man with Graves' hyperthyroidism. Each CDR3 is given with its conserved first and last residue.

v_call: TRBV12-3/TRBV12-4
cdr3_aa: CASSPLAGGFSYEQYF

v_call: TRBV9
cdr3_aa: CASSVMGNTEAFF

v_call: TRBV29-1
cdr3_aa: CSAPRWPDGYTF

v_call: TRBV15
cdr3_aa: CATSRDGTRLKKETQYF

v_call: TRBV10-3
cdr3_aa: CAVHSGSRDEQYF

v_call: TRBV7-3
cdr3_aa: CASSISGGELFF

v_call: TRBV10-3
cdr3_aa: CASSPLGGRNSPLHF

v_call: TRBV6-6
cdr3_aa: CASSEYRRSDEAFF

v_call: TRBV10-3
cdr3_aa: CAISEGGENQPQYF

v_call: TRBV2
cdr3_aa: CASSGTRGSGFF

v_call: TRBV5-1
cdr3_aa: CASSLARGREQYF

v_call: TRBV6-2/TRBV6-3
cdr3_aa: CASSYTSYEQYF

v_call: TRBV13
cdr3_aa: CASSRHPPEDGYTF

v_call: TRBV18
cdr3_aa: CASSPQRTDNTEAFF

v_call: TRBV2
cdr3_aa: CASVEGAGGDQETQYF

v_call: TRBV7-2
cdr3_aa: CASRGQGEGQPQHF

v_call: TRBV6-2/TRBV6-3
cdr3_aa: CASILRLGTGHSEQYF

v_call: TRBV7-8
cdr3_aa: CASKPDPHTGELFF

v_call: TRBV10-3
cdr3_aa: CARQGAGLDDEAFF

v_call: TRBV25-1
cdr3_aa: CASSIYSGGYTF

v_call: TRBV5-1
cdr3_aa: CASSVAPATNEKLFF

v_call: TRBV7-2
cdr3_aa: CASSPTFSGNTIYF

v_call: TRBV5-1
cdr3_aa: CASSLVGTAPAEGYTF

v_call: TRBV7-2
cdr3_aa: CASSLQANQPQHF

v_call: TRBV14
cdr3_aa: CASSAGLAGRGEETQYF

v_call: TRBV19
cdr3_aa: CASSSPRAEETQYF

v_call: TRBV24-1
cdr3_aa: CATSDGGGLRETQYF